This T cell receptor (beta chain) was identified in a study of cytomegalovirus exposure and HLA in healthy donors. Findings of the study overall: Most TCRs appeared rarely, but some public TCRs recurred in many donors.

On this clone itself: The antigen is undetermined.

PCR employed 60 Vbeta and 13 Jbeta primers. Original processing notes: Later, an analysis found about 80 million unique TCR beta chains, and around 12 million of these were shared. Assay used: immunoSEQ multiplex PCR; TCRdb lists only in-frame clones, some missing. V, J and clone size were drawn from that table, and D and trimming were deduced from the DNA. The sample includes some 190,000 clones, around 80% of them seen just once. The receptor was isolated from a man aged 18 to 30 in good health and CMV-seronegative. Sequences were obtained from PBMCs.

The CDR3: CASSLAGGGNQPQHF. CDR3 sequence (DNA): TGTGCCAGCAGCTTAGCAGGGGGCGGCAATCAGCCCCAGCATTTT. The V gene is TRBV7-2, the J gene TRBJ1-5; 7 nucleotides match TRBD1. The CDR3 runs to 15 residues. Germline V gene data show CDR1 as SGHTA and CDR2 as FQGNSA. Germline trimming cut 0 bases from V and 2 bases from J; bases unmatched to any gene: 1.